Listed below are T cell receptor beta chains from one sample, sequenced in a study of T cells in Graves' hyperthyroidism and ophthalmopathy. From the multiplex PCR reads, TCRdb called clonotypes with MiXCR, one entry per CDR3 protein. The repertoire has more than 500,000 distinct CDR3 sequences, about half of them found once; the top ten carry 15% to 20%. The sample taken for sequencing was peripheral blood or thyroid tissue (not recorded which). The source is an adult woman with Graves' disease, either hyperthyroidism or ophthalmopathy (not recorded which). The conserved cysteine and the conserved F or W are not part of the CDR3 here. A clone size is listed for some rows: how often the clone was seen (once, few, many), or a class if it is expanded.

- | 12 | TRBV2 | ASSDGVSEETQH
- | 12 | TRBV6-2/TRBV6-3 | ASSEGGLNTEAF
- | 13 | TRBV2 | ASRAGLATANEQF
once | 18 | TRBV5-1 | ASTQGAGTEIVSGANVLT
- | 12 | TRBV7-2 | ASSGYRGNTEAF
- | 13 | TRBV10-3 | AIRGAGDANSPLH
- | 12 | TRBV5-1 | ASSLRTGNYGYT
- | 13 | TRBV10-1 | ASSARDGLNQPQH
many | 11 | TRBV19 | ASSTRTTGELF
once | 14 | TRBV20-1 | SARPGTSGRRDEQF
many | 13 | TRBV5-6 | ASSLEPTSNSPLH
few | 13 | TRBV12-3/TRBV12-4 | ASSPDSPVGGELF
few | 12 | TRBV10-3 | AISQYQGNTEAF
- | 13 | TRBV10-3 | AISDSQGARYGYT
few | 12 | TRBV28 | ASSPRLWDEKLF
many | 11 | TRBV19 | ASRWQINQPQH
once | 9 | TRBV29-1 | SVEDSSVQY
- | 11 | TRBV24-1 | ATSDPRYWGYT
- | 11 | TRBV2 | ASSQDQRAGYT
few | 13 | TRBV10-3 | AISLSEGGDYGYT
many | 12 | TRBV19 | ASRPGLINEKLF
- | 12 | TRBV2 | ASSESTLGGGYT
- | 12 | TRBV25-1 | ASSEPLRHGTQY
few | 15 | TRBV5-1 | ASSLSGARQGTYEQY
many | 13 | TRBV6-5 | ASSYSKQSVNGYT
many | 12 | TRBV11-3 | ASTPLDSLETQY
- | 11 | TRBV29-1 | SVASGNINEQF
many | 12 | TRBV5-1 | ASSLGTGAYGYT
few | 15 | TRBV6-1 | AISDRDRGPSGQPQH
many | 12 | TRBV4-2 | ASSQELDRGEQY
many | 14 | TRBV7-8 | ASSRGELSFNEKLF
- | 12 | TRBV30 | AWSVSAAYTEAF
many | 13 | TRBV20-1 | SARAPEEAMKTQY
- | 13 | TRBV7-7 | ASSALAGAQETQY
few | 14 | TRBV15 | ATSRDQWRGTDTQY
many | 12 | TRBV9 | ASRPEGVNSPLH
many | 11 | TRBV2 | ASSGRDLETQY
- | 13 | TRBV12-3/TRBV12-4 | ASSDRTVYQETQY
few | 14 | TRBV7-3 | ASSQGVATPQEIQY
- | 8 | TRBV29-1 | SGRQGGTF
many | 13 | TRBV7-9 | ASSLVSRVDTEAF
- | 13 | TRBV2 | ASSGGTSGYNEQF
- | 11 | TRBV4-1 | ASSQGTVNEQF
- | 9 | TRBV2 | ASKARDKLF
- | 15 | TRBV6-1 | ASTITSGRARTGELF
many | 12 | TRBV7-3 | ASSPTGSDYGYT
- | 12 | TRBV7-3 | ASSLKAGGGELF
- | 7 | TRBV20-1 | SASGGAF
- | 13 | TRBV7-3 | ASSPWTTSYNEQF
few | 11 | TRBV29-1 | SVARGIQETQY
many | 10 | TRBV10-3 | AIGRTETEAF
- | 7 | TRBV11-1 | ASSRRRY